This TCR beta chain comes out of a study of T-cell reconstitution after alpha-beta-depleted transplantation in children. A library of TCRbeta sequences, prepared with unique molecular identifiers, was generated. Each CDR3 protein gets one entry after TCRdb re-called the PCR reads with MiXCR. This table has about 360,000 distinct CDR3 sequences, 13% appearing once. CDR3 length: 14 amino acids. The ends were cut back, 2 bases at V and 1 base at J, with 11 bases in the middle. Germline assignment: CDR1 DFQATT and CDR2 SNEGSKA (reference sequence). This clonotype was seen only a few times. The input for sequencing was PBMCs, taken from the stem cell graft. The chain has TRBV20-1 and TRBJ2-5; D gene unclear. The origin of this receptor is a human donor who donated a stem cell graft to a child with Fanconi anemia. The CDR3 nucleotides are TGCAGTGCTAGACCCCAGCAGTCCCAAGAGACCCAGTACTTC. This gives the protein CSARPQQSQETQYF.